The 17 T cell receptor beta chains given below trace back to one sample, sequenced in a study of T cell clonality in common variable immunodeficiency. Profiling relied on immunoSEQ multiplex PCR, and the TCRdb table lists in-frame clones only, not all of them. The sample has about 52,000 clones, none seen only once. Sequences were obtained from peripheral blood mononuclear cells. These receptors came from a person aged 18 to 69 in good health.

This clone appeared many times. Read coverage stops 3 residues before the CDR3 terminus; the germline J gene supplies the remainder. J is TRBJ1-2 and V is TRBV20-1; no clear D gene. This CDR3 spans 11 amino acids. The germline gives CDR1 DFQATT, CDR2 SNEGSKA (reference sequence). Incomplete CDR3 DNA: TGCAGTGCTAGAGGGGCCAGAGGC. Translated, it gives CSARGARG. The whole CDR3 is CSARGARGYTF.

This clone was counted only a few times. CDR3 DNA, as far as it was read: TGTGCCAGCCGTCCTACCCCCGATAATTACCTGACCTACGAG. This codes for CASRPTPDNYLTYE. The whole CDR3 sequence reads CASRPTPDNYLTYEQYF. The rearrangement joins TRBV27 to TRBJ2-7; D is ambiguous. The CDR3 extends 3 residues past the end of the read, so its final part is completed from the germline J gene. Germline V gene sequence: CDR1 MNHEY, CDR2 SMNVEV (reference sequence). With 8 bases removed from V and 2 bases from J, the gap between germline ends came to 25 bases. The CDR3 runs 17 residues.

This clone was seen at least ten times. The part of the CDR3 DNA that was read is TGTGCCAGCACCCACCCCCCTAGATTCTATAAGACC. Translating gives CASTHPPRFYKT. The entire CDR3 sequence reads CASTHPPRFYKTQYF. The chain is built from TRBV6-2 or TRBV6-3 and TRBJ2-5; no definite D call. Sequencing ends 3 residues short of the CDR3 end; the germline J gene provides the rest. The V gene lost 7 bases and the J gene lost 6 bases, with 21 bases spanning the gap. The CDR3 has 15 amino acids. The germline V gene encodes CDR1 MNHEY and CDR2 SVGEGT.

This clone was detected many times. The missing CDR3 end, 3 residues past where the read stops, is filled in from the germline J gene. The V call is TRBV19, the J call TRBJ1-4, with D perhaps matching TRBD1 (6 bases). Germline assignment: CDR1 LNHDA and CDR2 SQIVND (reference sequence). V was clipped by 4 bases and J by 7 bases, with 19 bases between them. The CDR3 runs 16 residues. The sequenced CDR3 bases are TGTGCCAGTAGTACCTGGGACATCGGGCAGGGTGAAAAA. This translates into CASSTWDIGQGEK. The CDR3 in its entirety is CASSTWDIGQGEKLFF.

This clone was found many times. Read coverage stops 3 residues before the CDR3 terminus; the germline J gene supplies the remainder. The chain combines TRBV18 with TRBJ1-2, with D possibly being TRBD1 (6 bases). Trimming stripped 6 bases from V and 4 bases from J, with 12 bases between. The CDR3 totals 13 residues. Per the germline V gene, CDR1 is KGHSH and CDR2 is LQKENI. The DNA read from the CDR3 is TGTGCCAGCTCCCCGGACAGCCTCTATGGC. It encodes CASSPDSLYG. The CDR3 as a whole reads CASSPDSLYGYTF. The complete variable domain, with remaining parts taken from reference TRBV18 and TRBJ1-2, reads NAGVMQNPRHLVRRRGQEARLRCSPMKGHSHVYWYRQLPEEGLKFMVYLQKENIIDESGMPKERFSAEFPKEGPSILRIQQVVRGDSAAYFCASSPDSLYGYTFGSGTRLTVV.

The sample holds many counts of this clone. The CDR3 end falls 3 residues outside the read, so it is completed with the germline J gene. V gene TRBV6-2 or TRBV6-3 combines with J gene TRBJ2-5, with D perhaps matching TRBD1 (5 bases). Germline loops: CDR1 MNHEY, CDR2 SVGEGT. The V and J ends lost 8 bases and 5 bases respectively, with 18 bases between them. This CDR3 spans 14 amino acids. The DNA read from the CDR3 is TGTGCCAGCCTTAGGGGTCTGAGTGGGGAGACC. This sequence encodes CASLRGLSGET. The CDR3 in its entirety is CASLRGLSGETQYF.

This clone was seen repeatedly, ten times or more. The DNA ends 3 residues before the CDR3 does, and the rest of the CDR3 is filled in from the germline J gene. This chain uses TRBV5-1 with TRBJ1-2; D uncertain. Deletions cut 5 bases from V and 0 bases from J, with 11 bases between. Germline V gene data show CDR1 as SGHRS and CDR2 as YFSETQ. The CDR3 runs 14 residues. The DNA read from the CDR3 is TGCGCCAGCAGGACAAACACGGCTAACTATGGC. Translation gives CASRTNTANYG. The full CDR3 reads CASRTNTANYGYTF. Looking up the rest from reference TRBV5-1 and TRBJ1-2 gives the full variable domain: KAGVTQTPRYLIKTRGQQVTLSCSPISGHRSVSWYQQTPGQGLQFLFEYFSETQRNKGNFPGRFSGRQFSNSRSEMNVSTLELGDSALYLCASRTNTANYGYTFGSGTRLTVV.

This clone was found many times. The read falls 3 residues short of the CDR3 end, and the missing part is taken from the germline J gene. The chain has TRBV12-3 or TRBV12-4 and TRBJ1-5; a possible D gene is TRBD1 (6 bases). The CDR3 spans 13 residues. V gave up 6 bases and J gave up 4 bases, with 10 bases separating them. The sequenced part of the CDR3 DNA is TGTGCCAGCAGCCCGACAGGTAATCAGCCC. Translating gives CASSPTGNQP. The full-length CDR3 reads as CASSPTGNQPQHF.

This clone was seen ten or more times. The read finishes 3 residues shy of the CDR3 end, and the germline J gene is used to complete it. V is TRBV18 and J is TRBJ2-5; 13 nucleotides line up with TRBD2. The CDR3 extends over 15 amino acids. Unmatched junction bases numbered 8, after V lost 6 bases and J lost 7 bases. Germline CDR1 KGHSH, CDR2 LQKENI. CDR3 residues: CASSPKTSGGMTQYF. The part of the CDR3 DNA that was read is TGTGCCAGCTCTCCCAAGACTAGCGGGGGGATGACC.

This clone was detected ten times or more. The CDR3 goes on 3 residues after the read ends, and that part is filled in from the germline J gene. The rearrangement uses TRBV27 and TRBJ1-2; maybe TRBD1 (6 bases). The length of the CDR3 is 17 residues. Germline CDR1 reads MNHEY; CDR2 reads SMNVEV (reference sequence). Trimming removed 5 bases from V and 0 bases from J, with 19 bases in between. The CDR3 spells CASSTHGGGRTNYGYTF. Incomplete CDR3 DNA: TGTGCCAGCAGTACCCACGGGGGGGGCAGGACTAACTATGGC.

This clone was counted between two and nine times. The sequence runs out 3 residues before the end of the CDR3; the remainder is reconstructed from the germline J gene. The chain combines TRBV7-3 with TRBJ1-6; 9 bases are a match to TRBD1. Trimming cost V 5 bases and J 9 bases; bases outside gene matches: 8. The CDR3 is 15 residues long. CDR1 is SGHTA and CDR2 is FQGTGA in the germline V gene. The CDR3 bases that were read are TGTGCCAGCAGCCTCGGGGGGACAGGGCGTTCACCC. Translation: CASSLGGTGRSP. The full CDR3 sequence reads CASSLGGTGRSPLHF.

In its sample, this clone was seen a few times. Read data end 3 residues before the CDR3 end; the end is taken from the germline J gene. This chain links TRBV7-9 with TRBJ1-1, with a weak D call TRBD1 (6 bases). Germline-derived CDR1 and CDR2 are SEHNR and FQNEAQ (reference sequence). The CDR3 covers 15 residues. The CDR3 DNA, read in part, is TGTGCCAGCAGCCATAAACAGGGTCATGGAGAGACA. Translated: CASSHKQGHGET. The CDR3 reads in full as CASSHKQGHGETAFF.

This clone appeared many times. Partial CDR3 DNA: TGCGCCAGCAGCTTGAGAGGGGGCGTCTACGAG. This sequence encodes CASSLRGGVYE. In full, the CDR3 is CASSLRGGVYEQYF. The chain joins TRBV5-1 to TRBJ2-7; 7 positions match TRBD1. The read ends 3 residues before the CDR3 terminus; that terminus is restored from the germline J gene. V gave up 1 base and J gave up 3 bases; unmatched junction bases: 4. The CDR3 covers 14 residues. Germline assignment: CDR1 SGHRS and CDR2 YFSETQ.

This clone was seen at least ten times. The read comes to an end 3 residues before the CDR3 does, leaving the germline J gene to fill in the end. The genes are TRBV20-1 and TRBJ2-3, with D possibly matching TRBD1 (6 bases). Germline CDR1 DFQATT, CDR2 SNEGSKA (reference sequence). V lost 3 bases and J lost 0, with 25 bases in between. This CDR3 contains 19 residues. CDR3 DNA (partial): TGCAGTGCTAGGGCTTTCCTAGGTGGGGGCTCCACTAGCACAGATACG. Its translation: CSARAFLGGGSTSTDT. The CDR3 as a whole reads CSARAFLGGGSTSTDTQYF.

This clone came up many times. From the germline J gene comes the end of the CDR3, since the read stops 3 residues before it. This sequence joins TRBV7-9 and TRBJ2-5, with 7 bases identical to TRBD2. The CDR3 runs to 15 residues. Germline CDR1 is SEHNR and CDR2 is FQNEAQ (reference sequence). The V gene end was trimmed by 4 bases and the J gene end by 2 bases; junction bases not matched to a gene: 7. Incomplete CDR3 DNA: TGTGCCAGCAGCTCCTTCCGGGACTATCAAGAGACC. Translated: CASSSFRDYQET. The complete CDR3 protein is CASSSFRDYQETQYF.

This clone was seen ten or more times. The read finishes 3 residues shy of the CDR3 end, and the germline J gene is used to complete it. This chain links TRBV7-3 with TRBJ2-5, with D possibly being TRBD1 (6 bases). Germline CDR1 and CDR2: SGHTA and FQGTGA. The V end was cut by 1 base, the J end by 5 bases, with 14 bases between. The CDR3 contains 15 residues. The sequenced CDR3 bases are TGTGCCAGCAGCTTAAAGGCAGGGGCTCAGGAGACC. Translated, it gives CASSLKAGAQET. The entire CDR3 is CASSLKAGAQETQYF.

This clone was detected many times. Read data end 3 residues before the CDR3 end; the end is taken from the germline J gene. This chain uses TRBV6-2 or TRBV6-3 with TRBJ2-3; 7 nucleotides line up with TRBD1. Germline V gives CDR1 MNHEY, CDR2 SVGEGT. The junction had 11 bases not matched to a gene; V was cut back by 6 bases and J by 2 bases. The CDR3 runs 16 residues. The CDR3 bases that were read are TGTGCCAGCAGCGGGGCAGGGGGAAGACTCACAGATACG. Translating it yields CASSGAGGRLTDT. The whole CDR3 reads CASSGAGGRLTDTQYF.